Below are 5 T cell receptor beta chains sequenced from a single sample in a study of T cell responses to AZD1222 COVID-19 vaccine. The assay was immunoSEQ multiplex PCR, and TCRdb's table has in-frame clones only and misses some. Of about 130,000 clones in the sample, 88% were seen once. Sequences were derived from peripheral blood, sampled on day 0 of MenACWY control vaccination. These receptor sequences come from an adult in good health.

V and J are TRBV3-1 (or the pseudogene TRBV3-2) and TRBJ2-7; 9 bases fit TRBD2. CDR3 length: 17 amino acids. J gave up 6 bases and V 2 bases, and 14 bases lay outside the gene matches. CDR1 LGHDT and CDR2 YNNKEL come from the germline V gene (reference sequence). The CDR3 loop is CASSQFSGSIRGSEQYF. As DNA, the CDR3 is TGTGCCAGCAGCCAATTTAGCGGGAGCATCCGGGGTAGCGAGCAGTACTTC.

J is TRBJ2-1 and V is TRBV9; 7 nucleotides align to TRBD2. Germline V gene data show CDR1 as SGDLS and CDR2 as YYNGEE. With 3 bases clipped from V and 5 bases from J, the junction kept 11 bases outside the gene matches. CDR3 length: 16 amino acids. In nucleotides, the CDR3 is TGTGCCAGCAGCGCCTACAGGCAGGGAGGGGACAATGAGCAGTTCTTC. It yields the protein CASSAYRQGGDNEQFF.

This sequence joins TRBV28 and TRBJ2-2; D gene ambiguous. V lost 7 bases, J lost 4 bases, and 13 bases lay in between. Looked up from germline, CDR1 is MDHEN and CDR2 is SYDVKM. The CDR3 loop spans 14 amino acids. The CDR3 DNA is TGTGCCAGCACTCCCCCAATTCTCACCGGGGAGCTGTTTTTT. This encodes CASTPPILTGELFF.

This chain uses TRBV7-8 with TRBJ1-3; no definite D call. Trimming left V 2 bases short and J 2 bases short, with 10 bases between. Germline CDR1 SGHVS, CDR2 FQNEAQ. This CDR3 spans 15 amino acids. CDR3 protein: CASSLIGVAGNTIYF. The CDR3 DNA is TGTGCCAGCAGCTTAATCGGGGTTGCTGGAAACACCATATATTTT.

V gene TRBV5-1 combines with J gene TRBJ2-7, with D uncertain. The CDR3 runs to 14 residues. Per germline, CDR1 SGHRS and CDR2 YFSETQ. V lost 5 bases and J lost 0, with 12 bases in between. The CDR3 spells CASRKGLASYEQYF. The CDR3 nucleotides read TGCGCCAGCAGGAAAGGGCTGGCCTCCTACGAGCAGTACTTC.